Listed below are T cell receptor beta chains from one sample, sequenced in a study of shared clonotypes between healthy human individuals. Sequencing was performed with immunoSEQ multiplex PCR; in TCRdb, only in-frame clones are kept and a portion is missing. The sample includes 1.5 million to 2.5 million clones, around 96% of them seen just once. Sequenced: naive CD8+ T cells sorted from blood. The receptor set was obtained from a man between 18 and 29 years old in good health. Each CDR3 is given with its conserved first and last residue. The D gene is left open where the match is weak. Size tells how often a clone was seen (once, few, many) or the class of an expanded clone, and some rows leave it out.

d_gene	v_gene	j_gene	len	abundance	CDR3aa	CDR3nt
NA	TRBV7-9	TRBJ2-7	16	NA	CASSSTDREVNYEQYF	TGTGCCAGCAGCTCGACCGACAGGGAGGTGAACTACGAGCAGTACTTC
NA	TRBV11-2	TRBJ1-1	13	NA	CASSPEVSSEAFF	TGTGCCAGCAGCCCCGAGGTATCGAGTGAAGCTTTCTTT
NA	TRBV7-9	TRBJ1-6	16	NA	CASSLTGLRDNSPLHF	TGTGCCAGCAGCTTAACAGGGCTAAGGGATAATTCACCCCTCCACTTT
NA	TRBV9	TRBJ1-5	15	NA	CASSVGPDSNQPQHF	TGTGCCAGCAGCGTAGGGCCGGATAGCAATCAGCCCCAGCATTTT
TRBD1	TRBV27	TRBJ2-5	16	NA	CASSLGPGTGKETQYF	TGTGCCAGCAGCCTCGGGCCAGGGACAGGGAAAGAGACCCAGTACTTC
NA	TRBV27	TRBJ1-1	14	NA	CASSLRQVDTEAFF	TGTGCCAGCAGTTTAAGACAGGTGGACACTGAAGCTTTCTTT
TRBD1	TRBV5-6	TRBJ1-1	14	once	CASILQGLNTEAFF	TGTGCCAGCATCCTACAGGGGTTGAACACTGAAGCTTTCTTT
NA	TRBV5-6	TRBJ2-7	13	once	CASSLERVHEQYF	TGTGCCAGCAGCTTGGAGAGGGTCCACGAGCAGTACTTC
TRBD2	TRBV7-9	TRBJ2-5	15	NA	CASSSVQAGGETQYF	TGTGCCAGCAGCTCAGTTCAGGCCGGGGGGGAGACCCAGTACTTC
NA	TRBV5-6	TRBJ1-5	14	once	CASSLSTVGQPQHF	TGTGCCAGCAGCTTGTCGACAGTCGGGCAGCCCCAGCATTTT
NA	TRBV2	TRBJ2-3	15	NA	CASPPEAVSTDTQYF	TGTGCCAGCCCCCCCGAGGCGGTTAGCACAGATACGCAGTATTTT
NA	TRBV10-3	TRBJ2-5	15	NA	CAISESRNREETQYF	TGTGCCATCAGTGAGTCGCGAAACCGAGAAGAGACCCAGTACTTC
NA	TRBV12-1	TRBJ1-4	16	NA	CASSFALGRENEKLFF	TGTGCCAGCAGCTTTGCGCTGGGGAGGGAAAACGAAAAACTGTTTTTT
TRBD2	TRBV4-1	TRBJ2-7	15	once	CASSQHLAVSYEQYF	TGCGCCAGCAGCCAACATCTAGCGGTCTCCTACGAGCAGTACTTC
NA	TRBV4-3	TRBJ2-1	13	NA	CASSHRPGNEQFF	TGCGCCAGCAGCCACCGCCCAGGGAATGAGCAGTTCTTC
NA	TRBV19	TRBJ2-3	13	once	CASSMAATDTQYF	TGTGCCAGTAGTATGGCAGCTACAGATACGCAGTATTTT
NA	TRBV19	TRBJ1-2	13	NA	CASSLTPSYGYTF	TGTGCCAGTAGCTTAACTCCCAGCTATGGCTACACCTTC
NA	TRBV10-1	TRBJ2-1	14	NA	CASSEKLAVNEQFF	TGCGCCAGCAGTGAGAAGTTAGCGGTTAATGAGCAGTTCTTC
TRBD1	TRBV10-3	TRBJ2-2	16	once	CAISEGGTGDTGELFF	TGTGCCATCAGTGAAGGGGGGACAGGGGACACCGGGGAGCTGTTTTTT
TRBD1	TRBV19	TRBJ1-3	15	NA	CASSRDRDSGNTIYF	TGTGCCAGTAGTCGAGACAGGGATTCCGGAAACACCATATATTTT
NA	TRBV6-6	TRBJ1-2	10	NA	CASFGGGYTF	TGTGCCAGCTTCGGGGGCGGCTACACCTTC
NA	TRBV11-2	TRBJ1-1	12	NA	CASSRTNTEAFF	TGTGCCAGCAGCCGTACGAACACTGAAGCTTTCTTT
TRBD2	TRBV19	TRBJ2-7	15	many	CASSSAGDMGYEQYF	TGTGCCAGTAGTTCAGCGGGAGATATGGGGTACGAGCAGTACTTC
NA	TRBV7-8	TRBJ2-1	14	NA	CASSLVGGANEQFF	TGTGCCAGCAGCTTAGTAGGGGGGGCCAATGAGCAGTTCTTC
TRBD1	TRBV7-6	TRBJ1-2	14	NA	CASTPGQGADGYTF	TGTGCCAGCACCCCTGGACAGGGTGCCGATGGCTACACCTTC
NA	TRBV7-8	TRBJ2-7	13	NA	CASSSLGGYEQYF	TGTGCCAGCAGCTCTCTCGGTGGGTACGAGCAGTACTTC
TRBD1	TRBV6-6	TRBJ2-3	16	NA	CASSQYWTGEWGTQYF	TGTGCCAGCAGTCAATACTGGACAGGGGAATGGGGTACGCAGTATTTT
NA	TRBV27	TRBJ2-1	13	once	CAIRDSLLHEQFF	TGTGCCATCCGGGACTCTCTGCTCCATGAGCAGTTCTTC
TRBD1	TRBV5-6	TRBJ2-5	16	NA	CASSLEGQGLWETQYF	TGTGCCAGCAGCTTGGAGGGACAGGGTCTGTGGGAGACCCAGTACTTC
TRBD1	TRBV13	TRBJ1-6	17	NA	CASSPGGTGGKNSPLHF	TGTGCCAGCAGCCCGGGGGGGACAGGGGGGAAGAATTCACCCCTCCACTTT
TRBD1	TRBV6-1	TRBJ1-1	16	NA	CASSEKSGGNVNEAFF	TGTGCCAGCAGTGAAAAGTCAGGGGGTAATGTTAATGAAGCTTTCTTT
NA	TRBV6-1	TRBJ1-1	12	NA	CASRTSYTEAFF	TGTGCCAGCAGGACCAGTTACACTGAAGCTTTCTTT
NA	TRBV5-1	TRBJ2-5	16	once	CASSLAPYGQQETQYF	TGCGCCAGCAGCTTGGCCCCCTACGGACAACAAGAGACCCAGTACTTC
NA	TRBV11-2	TRBJ2-7	15	NA	CASSLDYGRSYEQYF	TGTGCCAGCAGCTTAGATTACGGCCGCTCCTACGAGCAGTACTTC
TRBD2	TRBV5-4	TRBJ2-7	16	NA	CASSLGGLISSYEQYF	TGTGCCAGCAGCTTGGGGGGACTAATAAGCTCCTACGAGCAGTACTTC
NA	TRBV28	TRBJ2-1	16	NA	CASSPTGHPSYNEQFF	TGTGCCAGCAGTCCGACGGGACACCCGTCCTACAATGAGCAGTTCTTC
TRBD2	TRBV4-1	TRBJ2-7	16	NA	CASSQDWAGGRNEQYF	TGCGCCAGCAGCCAAGATTGGGCGGGAGGGCGGAACGAGCAGTACTTC
NA	TRBV30	TRBJ2-6	14	NA	CAWSGEPGANVLTF	TGTGCCTGGAGTGGGGAACCTGGGGCCAACGTCCTGACTTTC
NA	TRBV6-5	TRBJ1-1	13	once	CASSYSTGFEAFF	TGTGCCAGCAGTTACTCGACGGGTTTCGAAGCTTTCTTT
TRBD1	TRBV4-3	TRBJ2-5	15	NA	CASSQGRDSQETQYF	TGCGCCAGCAGCCAAGGACGGGACAGCCAAGAGACCCAGTACTTC
NA	TRBV2	TRBJ2-3	16	NA	CASSEAPASIEDTQYF	TGTGCCAGCAGTGAAGCGCCGGCTAGCATTGAAGATACGCAGTATTTT
TRBD2	TRBV4-1	TRBJ2-1	17	NA	CASSHRPGAGGSNEQFF	TGCGCCAGCAGCCACAGACCTGGAGCGGGGGGGAGCAATGAGCAGTTCTTC
TRBD2	TRBV5-8	TRBJ2-1	15	NA	CASSQLSGRDNEQFF	TGTGCCAGCAGCCAACTTAGCGGGAGGGACAATGAGCAGTTCTTC
NA	TRBV27	TRBJ2-1	16	NA	CASSLSDYLAYNEQFF	TGTGCCAGCAGTTTATCGGACTACCTGGCCTACAATGAGCAGTTCTTC
NA	TRBV7-2	TRBJ2-7	14	NA	CASSLDWEYYEQYF	TGTGCCAGCAGCTTAGATTGGGAATACTACGAGCAGTACTTC
TRBD2	TRBV11-3	TRBJ2-3	14	NA	CASSLGLAADTQYF	TGTGCCAGCAGCCTGGGACTAGCTGCAGATACGCAGTATTTT
NA	TRBV30	TRBJ1-1	13	NA	CAWSVQAGTEAFF	TGTGCCTGGAGTGTACAGGCGGGCACTGAAGCTTTCTTT
NA	TRBV28	TRBJ2-7	16	NA	CASSLSGGAGSYEQYF	TGTGCCAGCAGCCTCAGTGGGGGGGCGGGCTCCTACGAGCAGTACTTC
TRBD1	TRBV28	TRBJ2-7	15	once	CASNYPGTGGYEQYF	TGTGCCAGCAATTATCCCGGGACAGGAGGCTACGAGCAGTACTTC
NA	TRBV7-9	TRBJ2-2	16	NA	CASSLLSGSNTGELFF	TGTGCCAGCAGCTTATTATCAGGGTCGAACACCGGGGAGCTGTTTTTT
NA	TRBV7-3	TRBJ1-2	13	few	CASSPTGNYGYTF	TGTGCCAGCAGTCCAACAGGGAACTATGGCTACACCTTC
NA	TRBV5-6	TRBJ2-7	13	NA	CASSATPNYEQYF	TGTGCCAGCAGTGCGACACCAAACTACGAGCAGTACTTC